The next 20 T cell receptor beta chains were all read from a single sample in a study of cytomegalovirus exposure and HLA in healthy donors. In the PCR, 60 Vbeta and 13 Jbeta primers were used. Profiled with immunoSEQ multiplex PCR; TCRdb holds only in-frame clones, not every one. Of under 200,000 clones listed, around 77% are singletons. Sequenced: PBMCs. The receptors shown here come from a female donor in good health and CMV-seronegative.

The rearrangement joins TRBV28 to TRBJ2-7; 7 bases align to TRBD1. The V gene's germline CDR1 is MDHEN and CDR2 SYDVKM. This CDR3 region has 13 residues. The J segment lost 3 bases and the V segment lost 5 bases, leaving 4 bases of the junction unmatched. The CDR3, as DNA: TGTGCCAGCAGTCTACAGGGGATCTACGAGCAGTACTTC. Protein: CASSLQGIYEQYF.

V usage is TRBV4-1 and J usage is TRBJ1-3, with D uncertain. The V gene's germline CDR1 is MGHRA and CDR2 YSYEKL. The V end lost 2 bases, the J end lost 0 bases, and 11 bases lay between the germline ends. The CDR3 is 16 amino acids. Written as DNA, the CDR3 is TGCGCCAGCAGCCAATGGGCCCCCGACTCTGGAAACACCATATATTTT. It is translated as CASSQWAPDSGNTIYF.

The chain links TRBV29-1 to TRBJ2-2, with D perhaps TRBD1 (6 bases). CDR1 and CDR2 (germline): SQVTM, ANQGSEA. V was clipped by 4 bases and J by 1 base, with 13 bases between them. The CDR3 has 15 amino acids. DNA for the CDR3: TGCAGCGTTGGGGTAACAGGGAAGAACACCGGGGAGCTGTTTTTT. Protein product: CSVGVTGKNTGELFF.

The rearrangement joins TRBV29-1 to TRBJ1-6; D is ambiguous. The germline V gene has CDR1 SQVTM and CDR2 ANQGSEA. V dropped 2 bases and J dropped 14 bases, with 19 bases sitting between them. This CDR3 spans 14 amino acids. The CDR3: CSVELSGRVGALHF. In DNA form, the CDR3 reads TGCAGCGTTGAATTATCGGGCCGGGTCGGGGCCCTCCACTTT.

The rearrangement joins TRBV15 to TRBJ1-1, with D hard to call. V lost 0 bases, J lost 4 bases, and 12 bases lay in between. Germline V gene data show CDR1 as LNHNV and CDR2 as YYDKDF (reference sequence). The CDR3 is 15 amino acids. CDR3 loop: CATSRDRDLVTEAFF. As DNA, the CDR3 is TGTGCCACCAGCAGAGATCGAGATTTAGTCACTGAAGCTTTCTTT.

The count of this clone is one. The genes are TRBV27 and TRBJ2-7; 9 bases line up with TRBD1. V gave up 7 bases and J gave up 3 bases; unmatched junction bases: 7. This CDR3 is 14 amino acids long. CDR1 and CDR2 (germline): MNHEY, SMNVEV (reference sequence). The CDR3 DNA reads as TGTGCCAGCACCCCGGGACAGGGCGACTACGAGCAGTACTTC. Its translation: CASTPGQGDYEQYF.

The rearrangement links TRBV5-5 to TRBJ2-2, with TRBD1 identical over 10 bases. V was pared by 4 bases and J by 6 bases, with 18 bases of the junction left unmatched. The CDR3 sequence is 19 residues long. Per the germline V gene, CDR1 is SGHKS and CDR2 is YYEKEE (reference sequence). For the CDR3, the DNA is TGTGCCAGCAGCCCGTTAGGGTCGGGACAGGGGATCGCAGCCGGGGAGCTGTTTTTT. Translated: CASSPLGSGQGIAAGELFF.

The chain links TRBV6-1 to TRBJ2-2; the D is unclear. This CDR3 comprises 17 residues. The germline V gene encodes CDR1 MNHNS and CDR2 SASEGT. The V end was cut by 3 bases, the J end by 2 bases, with 16 bases between. The CDR3 loop reads CASSDSILTINTGELFF. In DNA, the CDR3 is TGTGCCAGCAGTGACAGTATCTTAACTATTAACACCGGGGAGCTGTTTTTT.

The genes are TRBV5-1 and TRBJ2-1; 8 nucleotides agree with TRBD2. In germline, CDR1 is SGHRS, CDR2 YFSETQ. Trimming removed 0 bases from V and 7 bases from J; junction bases left unmatched: 24. The CDR3 covers 21 residues. Here the CDR3 reads CASSLAAVDSGTHHPKNEQFF. CDR3 sequence (DNA): TGCGCCAGCAGCTTGGCCGCAGTCGATAGCGGGACACATCACCCTAAGAATGAGCAGTTCTTC.

The V and J genes are TRBV10-1 and TRBJ2-7, with 10 bases fitting TRBD1. CDR1 is WNHNN, CDR2 SYGVQD, per germline (reference sequence). The CDR3 totals 15 residues. Trimming at V came to 3 bases and at J to 6 bases, leaving 8 bases not matched to a gene. In DNA form, the CDR3 reads TGCGCCAGCAGTGAAGGCGGGACAGGGGCTGGCGAGCAGTACTTC. It encodes CASSEGGTGAGEQYF.

J is TRBJ1-1 and V is TRBV28; TRBD1 matches 8 bases. In germline, CDR1 is MDHEN, CDR2 SYDVKM. V lost 1 base and J lost 4; bases outside the gene matches: 8. The CDR3 contains 16 residues. The chain's CDR3 is CASSLLWDRTITEAFF. CDR3 in DNA: TGTGCCAGCAGTTTATTATGGGACAGGACGATCACTGAAGCTTTCTTT.

This chain uses TRBV4-1 with TRBJ2-7, with D possibly being TRBD1 (6 bases). The germline V gene encodes CDR1 MGHRA and CDR2 YSYEKL. The germline V and J ends were trimmed by 2 bases and 5 bases, with 25 bases remaining between them. This CDR3 has 18 amino acids. The DNA for the CDR3 is TGCGCCAGCAGCCAACTGGGCCCCCACAGGGTAGGAGGCCACGAGCAGTACTTC. Amino acids: CASSQLGPHRVGGHEQYF.

This clone was recorded a few times. The chain links TRBV19 to TRBJ1-1, with D perhaps TRBD1 (5 bases). The CDR3 totals 16 residues. The V end lost 7 bases, the J end lost 5 bases, and 23 bases lay between the germline ends. The germline V gene has CDR1 LNHDA and CDR2 SQIVND (reference sequence). The CDR3 loop is CASNGRSGLGGTEAFF. The CDR3 coding sequence is TGTGCCAGTAACGGCAGGTCGGGCTTGGGGGGAACTGAAGCTTTCTTT.

The J gene is TRBJ2-3, the V gene TRBV25-1; 7 bases fit TRBD1. Germline CDR1 reads MGHDK; CDR2 reads SYGVNS. V trimming: 2 bases; J trimming: 3 bases; junction bases outside the gene matches: 8. The CDR3 length is 16 residues. This CDR3 reads CASSELHAGGTDTQYF. The CDR3 DNA follows: TGTGCCAGCAGTGAACTCCACGCAGGGGGTACAGATACGCAGTATTTT.

This clone has only one observation. This CDR3 reads CASSRWRGTEAFF. DNA for the CDR3: TGCGCCAGCAGCCGTTGGAGAGGGACTGAAGCTTTCTTT. The rearrangement joins TRBV5-1 to TRBJ1-1; no definite D call. Per the germline V gene, CDR1 is SGHRS and CDR2 is YFSETQ. This CDR3 region has 13 residues. V lost 4 bases to trimming and J lost 5 bases, with 12 bases between them.

This clone was detected only once. This chain uses TRBV19 with TRBJ2-3; 16 nucleotides match TRBD2. The CDR3 loop spans 17 amino acids. Germline trimming cut 5 bases from V and 3 bases from J; bases unmatched to any gene: 5. The germline V gene encodes CDR1 LNHDA and CDR2 SQIVND (reference sequence). CDR3 residues: CASSLGLAGGPTDTQYF. The CDR3 region has the DNA TGTGCCAGTAGTTTGGGACTAGCGGGAGGGCCAACAGATACGCAGTATTTT.

The chain uses TRBV5-1 and TRBJ2-7, with D possibly being TRBD2 (5 bases). In germline, CDR1 is SGHRS, CDR2 YFSETQ. The length of the CDR3 is 15 residues. The V and J ends lost 3 bases and 2 bases respectively, with 15 bases between them. The CDR3 region is CASSSPSDGTYEQYF. Here the CDR3 DNA reads TGCGCCAGCAGCTCCCCCTCGGACGGGACCTACGAGCAGTACTTC.

The rearrangement links TRBV7-3 to TRBJ2-2; 11 bases match TRBD2. This CDR3 contains 15 residues. The V gene end was trimmed by 5 bases and the J gene end by 8 bases; junction bases not matched to a gene: 7. Germline CDR1 reads SGHTA; CDR2 reads FQGTGA. In DNA form, the CDR3 reads TGTGCCAGCAGCGGTAGCGGGGGGGCCTCGGGGGAGCTGTTTTTT. It specifies CASSGSGGASGELFF.

The V and J genes are TRBV27 and TRBJ1-1, with a tentative D call TRBD1 (6 bases). This CDR3 spans 14 amino acids. Germline-derived CDR1 and CDR2 are MNHEY and SMNVEV (reference sequence). Trimming took off 10 bases at V and 3 bases at J, with 18 bases between the two ends. The CDR3 here is CATSPWGGHTEAFF. The CDR3 region has the DNA TGTGCCACCTCCCCCTGGGGGGGGCACACTGAAGCTTTCTTT.

The V call is TRBV19, the J call TRBJ2-2, with D tentatively TRBD1 (5 bases). There are 14 residues in the CDR3. CDR1 and CDR2 from the germline V gene are LNHDA and SQIVND (reference sequence). The V gene lost 4 bases and the J gene lost 3 bases, with 9 bases spanning the gap. CDR3 residues: CASSTGWDTGELFF. Written as DNA, the CDR3 is TGTGCCAGTAGTACAGGGTGGGACACCGGGGAGCTGTTTTTT.